The TCR beta chain under discussion was sequenced for a study of beta chain features in type 1 diabetes. Study background: Examination covered fewer than 110 million sorted cells spanning all samples. Study-wide results and caveats: Among type 1 diabetes patients, VDJ junctions had fewer insertions and more deletions. High TCR expression in some cells could lead to their over-representation in cDNA sequencing. It was not settled here whether HLA type affects TCRB rearrangement.

The isolated RNA, all of it, was reverse transcribed, so expressed TCRB transcripts were what got sequenced. Profiling relied on immunoSEQ multiplex PCR, and the TCRdb table lists in-frame clones only, not all of them. The repertoire holds 450,000 to 550,000 clones, with around 30% as singletons. J lost 3 bases, V lost 0 bases, and 3 bases had no gene match. Germline CDR1 and CDR2: MNHEY and SVGAGI. The CDR3 runs 16 residues. As regards this clone: What it recognizes is unknown.

The genes are TRBV6-5 and TRBJ2-7; 12 positions agree with TRBD2. Material: naive CD4+ T cells from blood. The clonotype was recovered from a man younger than 35 in good health. CDR3 sequence: CASSYSRLAGVYEQYF. The CDR3 coding sequence is TGTGCCAGCAGTTACTCTCGACTAGCGGGAGTCTACGAGCAGTACTTC.